The clone carrying this T cell receptor beta chain was counted only a few times. This entry is derived from a study of blood T cells in healthy people across ages. The V and J ends lost 1 base and 4 bases respectively, with 10 bases between them. The CDR3 totals 14 residues. Using a J-beta primer mix together with a sample-barcoded 5' primer, a second PCR was run for roughly 6 to 12 cycles. TCRdb fed the 5' RACE reads into MiXCR, producing one record per CDR3 protein. Here the sample spans fewer than 700,000 distinct CDR3 sequences, around 38% being singletons. The chain joins TRBV12-3 or TRBV12-4 to TRBJ1-2; D is unclear. Sequencing was carried out using blood. The receptor was derived from an older man in good health. The CDR3 nucleotides are TGTGCCAGCAGTTTAGACGAGATTTCCTATGGCTACACCTTC. It codes for CASSLDEISYGYTF.